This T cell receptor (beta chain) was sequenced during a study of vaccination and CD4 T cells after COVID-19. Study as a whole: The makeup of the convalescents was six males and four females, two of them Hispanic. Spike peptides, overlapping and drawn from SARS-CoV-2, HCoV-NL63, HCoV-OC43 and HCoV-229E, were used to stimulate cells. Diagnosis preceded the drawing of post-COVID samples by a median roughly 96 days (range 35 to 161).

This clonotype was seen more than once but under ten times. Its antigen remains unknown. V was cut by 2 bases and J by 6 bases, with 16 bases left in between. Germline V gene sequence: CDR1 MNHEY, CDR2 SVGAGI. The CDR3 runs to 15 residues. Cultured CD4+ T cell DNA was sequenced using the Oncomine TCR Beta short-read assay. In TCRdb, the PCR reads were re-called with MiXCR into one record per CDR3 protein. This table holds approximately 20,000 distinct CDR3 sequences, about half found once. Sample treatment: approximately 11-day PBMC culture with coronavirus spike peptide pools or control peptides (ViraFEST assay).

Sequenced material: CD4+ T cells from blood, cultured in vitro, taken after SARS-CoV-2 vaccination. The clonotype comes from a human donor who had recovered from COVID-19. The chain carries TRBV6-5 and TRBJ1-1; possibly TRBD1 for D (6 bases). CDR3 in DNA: TGTGCCAGCAGTTACCCCGGAGGGGGGGTCGCTGAAGCTTTCTTT. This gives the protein CASSYPGGGVAEAFF.